This TCR beta chain was documented in a study of CD8 T cells in Susac syndrome. About this clonotype: What it binds is not known.

V was cut by 4 bases and J by 3 bases, with 14 bases left in between. The CDR3 runs to 14 residues. Germline lookup yields CDR1 SGHRS and CDR2 YFSETQ. Reverse transcription used about 0.45 to 1 ug RNA and random hexamers. MiXCR, run by TCRdb on the immunoSEQ multiplex PCR reads, gives a single entry per CDR3 protein. There are about 94,000 distinct CDR3 sequences in the sample; 85% to 95% occur only once, and less than 0.4% lies in the top ten. Study results and limitations: In Susac patients, clonal expansion was not detected in CD4+ cells.

The sequence derives from a human donor with Susac syndrome. The specimen sequenced was CD4+ T cells from PBMCs. The rearrangement uses TRBV5-1 and TRBJ2-7; D might be TRBD1 (5 bases). For the CDR3, the DNA is TGCGCCAGCAGCACAACCACAGGTAACTACGAGCAGTACTTC. The encoded protein is CASSTTTGNYEQYF.